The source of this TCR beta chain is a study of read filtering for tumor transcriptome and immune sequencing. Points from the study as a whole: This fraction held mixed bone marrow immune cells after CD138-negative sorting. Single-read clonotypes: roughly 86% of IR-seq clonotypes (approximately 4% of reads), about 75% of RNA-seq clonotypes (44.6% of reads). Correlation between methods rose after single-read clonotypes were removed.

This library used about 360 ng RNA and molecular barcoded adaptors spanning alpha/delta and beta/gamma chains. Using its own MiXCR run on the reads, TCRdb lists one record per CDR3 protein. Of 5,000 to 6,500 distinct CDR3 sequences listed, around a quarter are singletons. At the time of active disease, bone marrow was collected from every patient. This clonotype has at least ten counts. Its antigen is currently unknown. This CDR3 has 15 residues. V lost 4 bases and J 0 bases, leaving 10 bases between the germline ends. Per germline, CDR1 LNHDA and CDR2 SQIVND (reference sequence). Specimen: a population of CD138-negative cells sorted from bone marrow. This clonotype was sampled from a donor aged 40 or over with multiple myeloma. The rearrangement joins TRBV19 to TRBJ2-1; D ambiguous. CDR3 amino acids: CASSRGSSSYNEQFF. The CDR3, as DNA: TGTGCCAGTAGTAGGGGATCCAGCTCCTACAATGAGCAGTTCTTC.